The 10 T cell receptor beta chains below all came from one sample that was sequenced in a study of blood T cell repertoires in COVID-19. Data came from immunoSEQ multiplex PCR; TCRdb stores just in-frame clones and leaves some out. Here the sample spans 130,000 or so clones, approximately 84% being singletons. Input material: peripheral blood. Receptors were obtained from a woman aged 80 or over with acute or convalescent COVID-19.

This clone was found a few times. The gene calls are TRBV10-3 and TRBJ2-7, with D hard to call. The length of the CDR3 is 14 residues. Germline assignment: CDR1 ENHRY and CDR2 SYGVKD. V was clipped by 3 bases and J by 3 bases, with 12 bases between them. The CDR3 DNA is TGTGCCATCAGTGATAGTTGGGCAAACTACGAGCAGTACTTC. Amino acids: CAISDSWANYEQYF.

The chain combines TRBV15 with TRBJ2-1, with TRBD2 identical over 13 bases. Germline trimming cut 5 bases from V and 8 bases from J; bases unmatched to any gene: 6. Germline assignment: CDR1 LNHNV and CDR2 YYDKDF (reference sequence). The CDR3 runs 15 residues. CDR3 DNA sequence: TGTGCCACCAGCCGTGGGACTAGCGGGATTGATGAGCAGTTCTTC. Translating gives CATSRGTSGIDEQFF.

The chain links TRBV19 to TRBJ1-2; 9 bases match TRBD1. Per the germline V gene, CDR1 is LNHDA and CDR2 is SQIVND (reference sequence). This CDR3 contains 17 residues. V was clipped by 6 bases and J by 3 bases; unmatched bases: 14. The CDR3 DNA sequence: TGTGCCAGTAGCCTTGACCGACAGGGGGGTTTGTACTATGGCTACACCTTC. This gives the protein CASSLDRQGGLYYGYTF.

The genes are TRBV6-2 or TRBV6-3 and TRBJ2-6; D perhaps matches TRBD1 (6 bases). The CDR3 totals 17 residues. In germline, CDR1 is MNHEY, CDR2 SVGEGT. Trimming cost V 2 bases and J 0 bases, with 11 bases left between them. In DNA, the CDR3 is TGTGCCAGCAGTTACCTAGGACAGAGCTCTGGGGCCAACGTCCTGACTTTC. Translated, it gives CASSYLGQSSGANVLTF.

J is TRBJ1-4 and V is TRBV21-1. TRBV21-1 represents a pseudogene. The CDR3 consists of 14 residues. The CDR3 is CARPRGATNEKLFF. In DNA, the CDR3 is TGTGCCAGACCCCGAGGTGCAACTAATGAAAAACTGTTTTTT.

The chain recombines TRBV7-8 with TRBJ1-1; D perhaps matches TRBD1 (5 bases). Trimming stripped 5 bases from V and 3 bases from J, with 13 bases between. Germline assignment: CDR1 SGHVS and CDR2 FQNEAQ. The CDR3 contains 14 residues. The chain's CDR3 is CASSPQGRYTEAFF. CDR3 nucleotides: TGTGCCAGCAGCCCCCAGGGTCGTTACACTGAAGCTTTCTTT.

CDR3 in amino acids: CASSFGDTQGTEAFF. The DNA of the CDR3 is TGCGCCAGCAGCTTCGGGGACACCCAAGGGACTGAAGCTTTCTTT. This rearrangement joins TRBV5-1 to TRBJ1-1, with D perhaps TRBD1 (6 bases). CDR1 and CDR2 (germline): SGHRS, YFSETQ. This CDR3 region has 15 residues. V gave up 2 bases and J gave up 5 bases, with 16 bases separating them. Together with reference TRBV5-1 and TRBJ1-1, the CDR3 gives the full variable domain: KAGVTQTPRYLIKTRGQQVTLSCSPISGHRSVSWYQQTPGQGLQFLFEYFSETQRNKGNFPGRFSGRQFSNSRSEMNVSTLELGDSALYLCASSFGDTQGTEAFFGQGTRLTVV.

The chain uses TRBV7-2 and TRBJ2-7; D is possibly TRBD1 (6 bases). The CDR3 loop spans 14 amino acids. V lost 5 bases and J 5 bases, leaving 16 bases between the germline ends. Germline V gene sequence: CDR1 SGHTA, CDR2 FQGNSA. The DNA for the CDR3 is TGTGCCAGCAGCACCGGGACAAATATCCACGAGCAGTACTTC. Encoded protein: CASSTGTNIHEQYF.

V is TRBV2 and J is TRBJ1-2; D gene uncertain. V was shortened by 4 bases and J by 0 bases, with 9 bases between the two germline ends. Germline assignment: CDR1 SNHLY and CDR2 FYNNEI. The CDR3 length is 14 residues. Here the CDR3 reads CASSVVESNYGYTF. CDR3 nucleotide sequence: TGTGCCAGCAGTGTGGTGGAGTCTAACTATGGCTACACCTTC.

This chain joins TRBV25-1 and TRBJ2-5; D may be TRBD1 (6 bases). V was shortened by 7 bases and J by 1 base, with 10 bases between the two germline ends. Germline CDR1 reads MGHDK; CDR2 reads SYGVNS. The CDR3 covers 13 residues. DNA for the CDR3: TGTGCCAGCACAGGGGCGCTCCAAGAGACCCAGTACTTC. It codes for CASTGALQETQYF. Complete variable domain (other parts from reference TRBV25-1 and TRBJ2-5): EADIYQTPRYLVIGTGKKITLECSQTMGHDKMYWYQQDPGMELHLIHYSYGVNSTEKGDLSSESTVSRIRTEHFPLTLESARPSHTSQYLCASTGALQETQYFGPGTRLLVL.